Listed below are T cell receptor beta chains from one sample, sequenced in a study of cytomegalovirus exposure and HLA in healthy donors. TCRdb's copy holds only in-frame clones and misses some; the assay was immunoSEQ multiplex PCR. The sample consists of some 160,000 clones, more than 75% of them appearing once. The source material was PBMCs. Source of these receptors: a young man in good health and CMV-seronegative. CDR3s include the opening cysteine and the closing phenylalanine or tryptophan. The order of the fields is clone size, J gene, V gene, D gene, CDR3 protein, CDR3 DNA. A D gene is named only where the DNA matches it firmly. Not every row has a clone size; where given, it reads once, few, many or a size class.

NA,TRBJ2-3,TRBV30,NA,CAWSVMAADTQYF,TGTGCCTGGAGTGTGATGGCGGCAGATACGCAGTATTTT
NA,TRBJ2-1,TRBV19,TRBD1,CASSIGDRGGYNEQFF,TGTGCCAGTAGTATCGGGGACAGGGGTGGATACAATGAGCAGTTCTTC
NA,TRBJ1-2,TRBV10-2,TRBD1,CASSAIQGAYGYTF,TGCGCCAGCAGTGCGATACAGGGGGCCTATGGCTACACCTTC
NA,TRBJ2-3,TRBV5-6,NA,CASSLGYQEDTQYF,TGTGCCAGCAGCTTGGGATACCAAGAGGATACGCAGTATTTT
few,TRBJ2-7,TRBV6-7,TRBD1,CASSPTGGNYEQYF,TGTGCCAGCAGCCCGACAGGGGGGAACTACGAGCAGTACTTC
once,TRBJ2-1,TRBV27,NA,CASSLGQHNEQFF,TGTGCCAGCAGTTTAGGACAGCACAATGAGCAGTTCTTC
few,TRBJ2-1,TRBV10-2,TRBD2,CASSVILGTTYNEQFF,TGCGCCAGCAGTGTCATTTTAGGGACTACCTACAATGAGCAGTTCTTC
NA,TRBJ1-3,TRBV5-5,NA,CASSLDPLNTIYF,TGTGCCAGCAGCTTGGATCCCTTAAACACCATATATTTT
NA,TRBJ1-5,TRBV6-5,NA,CASSSSDRRNQPQHF,TGTGCCAGCAGTTCCTCTGACAGGAGGAATCAGCCCCAGCATTTT
NA,TRBJ1-1,TRBV14,NA,CASSLGGATTEAFF,TGTGCCAGCAGCCTAGGGGGGGCGACCACTGAAGCTTTCTTT
NA,TRBJ2-7,TRBV4-3,TRBD1,CASSPGGQGAKYF,TGCGCCAGCAGCCCTGGGGGACAGGGGGCAAAGTACTTC
NA,TRBJ2-7,TRBV7-2,TRBD2,CASSRIPYSGTGSYEQYF,TGTGCCAGCAGCCGTATCCCATATAGCGGGACTGGATCCTACGAGCAGTACTTC
NA,TRBJ1-2,TRBV29-1,NA,CSADTGNYGYTF,TGCAGCGCTGATACCGGGAACTATGGCTACACCTTC
NA,TRBJ2-5,TRBV5-1,NA,CASSLGFRGAQETQYF,TGCGCCAGCAGCTTGGGGTTCCGGGGGGCACAAGAGACCCAGTACTTC